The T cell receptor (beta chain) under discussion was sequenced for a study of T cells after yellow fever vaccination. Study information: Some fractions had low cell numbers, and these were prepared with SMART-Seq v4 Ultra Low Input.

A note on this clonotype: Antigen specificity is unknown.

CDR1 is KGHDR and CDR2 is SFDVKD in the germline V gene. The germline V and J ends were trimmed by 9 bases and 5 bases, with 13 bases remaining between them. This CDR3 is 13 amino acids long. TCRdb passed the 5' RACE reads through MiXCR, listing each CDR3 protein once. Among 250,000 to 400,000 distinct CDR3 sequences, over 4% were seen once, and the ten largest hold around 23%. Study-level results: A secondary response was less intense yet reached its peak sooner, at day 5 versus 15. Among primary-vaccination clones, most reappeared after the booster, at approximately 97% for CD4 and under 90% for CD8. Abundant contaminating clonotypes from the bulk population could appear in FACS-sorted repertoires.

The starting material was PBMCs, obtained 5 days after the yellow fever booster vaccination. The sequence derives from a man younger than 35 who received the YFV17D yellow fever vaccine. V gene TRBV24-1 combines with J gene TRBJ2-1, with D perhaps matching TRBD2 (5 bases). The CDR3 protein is CATSDGVHNEQFF. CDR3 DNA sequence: TGTGCCACCTCTGACGGGGTGCACAATGAGCAGTTCTTC.